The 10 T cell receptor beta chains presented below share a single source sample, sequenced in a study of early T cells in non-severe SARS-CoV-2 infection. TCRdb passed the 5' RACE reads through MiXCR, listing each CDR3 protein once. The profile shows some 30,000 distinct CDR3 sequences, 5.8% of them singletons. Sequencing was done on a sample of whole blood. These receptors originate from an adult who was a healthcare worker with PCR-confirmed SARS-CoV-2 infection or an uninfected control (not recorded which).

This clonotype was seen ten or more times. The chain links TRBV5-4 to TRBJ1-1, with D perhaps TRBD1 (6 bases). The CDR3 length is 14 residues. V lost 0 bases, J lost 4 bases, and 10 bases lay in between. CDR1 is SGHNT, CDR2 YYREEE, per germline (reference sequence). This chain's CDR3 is CASSLVGASTEAFF. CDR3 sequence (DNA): TGTGCCAGCAGCTTGGTGGGGGCTAGCACTGAAGCTTTCTTT.

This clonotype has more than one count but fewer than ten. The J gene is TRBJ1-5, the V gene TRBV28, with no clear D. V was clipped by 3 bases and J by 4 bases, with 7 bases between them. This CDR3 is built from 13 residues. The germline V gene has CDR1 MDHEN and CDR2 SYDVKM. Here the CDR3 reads CASSLDKNQPQHF. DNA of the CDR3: TGTGCCAGCAGTTTGGATAAAAATCAGCCCCAGCATTTT. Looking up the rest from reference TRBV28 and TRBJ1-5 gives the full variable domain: DVKVTQSSRYLVKRTGEKVFLECVQDMDHENMFWYRQDPGLGLRLIYFSYDVKMKEKGDIPEGYSVSREKKERFSLILESASTNQTSMYLCASSLDKNQPQHFGDGTRLSIL.

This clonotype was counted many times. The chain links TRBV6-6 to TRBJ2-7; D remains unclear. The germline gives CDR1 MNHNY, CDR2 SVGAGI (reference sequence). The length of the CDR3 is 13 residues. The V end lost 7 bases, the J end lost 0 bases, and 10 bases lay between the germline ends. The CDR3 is CASNSDSSYEQYF. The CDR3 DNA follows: TGTGCCAGCAACAGCGATAGCTCCTACGAGCAGTACTTC.

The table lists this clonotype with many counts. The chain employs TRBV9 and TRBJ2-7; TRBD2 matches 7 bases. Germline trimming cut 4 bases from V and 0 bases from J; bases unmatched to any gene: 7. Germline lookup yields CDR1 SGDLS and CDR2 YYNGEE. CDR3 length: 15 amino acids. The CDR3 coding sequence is TGTGCCAGCAGCCATGGTAGGGAGGGCTCCTACGAGCAGTACTTC. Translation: CASSHGREGSYEQYF.

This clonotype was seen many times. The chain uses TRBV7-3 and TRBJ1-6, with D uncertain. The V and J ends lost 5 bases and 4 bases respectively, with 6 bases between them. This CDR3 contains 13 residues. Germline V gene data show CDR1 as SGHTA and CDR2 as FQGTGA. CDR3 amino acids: CASSADYNSPLHF. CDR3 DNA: TGTGCCAGCAGCGCGGATTATAATTCACCCCTCCACTTT.

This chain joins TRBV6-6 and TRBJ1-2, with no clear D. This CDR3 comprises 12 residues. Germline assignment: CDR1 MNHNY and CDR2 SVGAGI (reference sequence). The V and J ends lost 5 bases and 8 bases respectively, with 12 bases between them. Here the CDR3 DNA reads TGTGCCAGCAGTCCCTCCCATGGAGGCTACACCTTC. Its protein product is CASSPSHGGYTF.

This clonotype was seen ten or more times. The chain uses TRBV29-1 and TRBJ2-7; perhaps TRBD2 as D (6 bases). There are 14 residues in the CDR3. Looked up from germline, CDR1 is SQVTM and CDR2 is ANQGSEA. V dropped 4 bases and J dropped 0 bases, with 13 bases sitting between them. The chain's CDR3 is CSVAGGDPSYEQYF. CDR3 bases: TGCAGCGTTGCCGGAGGGGACCCCTCCTACGAGCAGTACTTC.

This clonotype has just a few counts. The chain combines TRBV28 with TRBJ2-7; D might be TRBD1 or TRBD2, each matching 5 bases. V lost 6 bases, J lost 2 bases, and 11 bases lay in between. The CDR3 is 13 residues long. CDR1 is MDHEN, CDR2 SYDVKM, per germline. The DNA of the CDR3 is TGTGCCAGCAGGACCGGGGCCCCCTACGAGCAGTACTTC. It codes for CASRTGAPYEQYF. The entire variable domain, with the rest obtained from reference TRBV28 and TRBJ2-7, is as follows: DVKVTQSSRYLVKRTGEKVFLECVQDMDHENMFWYRQDPGLGLRLIYFSYDVKMKEKGDIPEGYSVSREKKERFSLILESASTNQTSMYLCASRTGAPYEQYFGPGTRLTVT.

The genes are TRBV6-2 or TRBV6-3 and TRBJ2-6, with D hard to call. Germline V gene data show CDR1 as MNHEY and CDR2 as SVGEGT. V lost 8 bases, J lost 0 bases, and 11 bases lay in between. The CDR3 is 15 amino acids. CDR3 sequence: CASQVWGSGANVLTF. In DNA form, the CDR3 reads TGTGCCAGCCAGGTTTGGGGCTCTGGGGCCAACGTCCTGACTTTC.

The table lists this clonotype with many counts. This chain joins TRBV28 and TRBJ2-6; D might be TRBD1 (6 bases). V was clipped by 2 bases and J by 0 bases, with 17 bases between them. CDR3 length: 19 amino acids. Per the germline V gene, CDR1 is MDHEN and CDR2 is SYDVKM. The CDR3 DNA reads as TGTGCCAGCAGTTTACACTCGACAGGACCCAGCTCTGGGGCCAACGTCCTGACTTTC. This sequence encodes CASSLHSTGPSSGANVLTF.